This T cell receptor beta chain was documented in a study of identical twins. Only healthy Caucasians were included as donors. There are a few counts of this clonotype. The CDR3 runs to 13 residues. Germline CDR1 is SGHVS and CDR2 is FNYEAQ. V lost 5 bases, J lost 5 bases, and 10 bases lay in between. cDNA molecules carried unique molecular identifiers, and template switching added a universal primer site. TCRdb re-called the 5' RACE reads through MiXCR, storing one row per CDR3 protein. The sample records about 700,000 distinct CDR3 sequences, roughly 6.2% being singletons. The receptor was isolated from a man between 18 and 35 years old in good health. Sequencing input: naive T cells sorted from blood. The chain recombines TRBV7-6 with TRBJ2-1; D is ambiguous. The CDR3 DNA reads as TGTGCCAGCAGCCCGGTTGTAAACAATGAGCAGTTCTTC. As protein: CASSPVVNNEQFF.